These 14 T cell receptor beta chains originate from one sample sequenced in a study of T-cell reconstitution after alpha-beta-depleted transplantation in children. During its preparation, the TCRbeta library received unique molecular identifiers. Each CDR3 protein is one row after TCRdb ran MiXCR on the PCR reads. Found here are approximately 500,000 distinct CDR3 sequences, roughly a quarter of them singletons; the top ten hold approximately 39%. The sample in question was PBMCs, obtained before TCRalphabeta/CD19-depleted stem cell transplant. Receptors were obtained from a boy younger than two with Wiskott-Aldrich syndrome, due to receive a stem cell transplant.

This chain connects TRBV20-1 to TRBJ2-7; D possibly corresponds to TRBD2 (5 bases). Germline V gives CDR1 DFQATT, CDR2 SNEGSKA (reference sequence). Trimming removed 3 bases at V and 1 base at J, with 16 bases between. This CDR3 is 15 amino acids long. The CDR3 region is CSASFPGGRSYEQYF. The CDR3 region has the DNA TGCAGTGCTAGTTTCCCGGGCGGGCGGTCCTACGAGCAGTACTTC.

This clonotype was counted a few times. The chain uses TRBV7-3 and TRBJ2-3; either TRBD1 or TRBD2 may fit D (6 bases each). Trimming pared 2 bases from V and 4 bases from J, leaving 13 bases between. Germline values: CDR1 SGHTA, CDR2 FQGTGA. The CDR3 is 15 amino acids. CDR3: CASSLGGGAADTQYF. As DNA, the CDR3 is TGTGCCAGCAGCTTAGGGGGCGGGGCGGCAGATACGCAGTATTTT.

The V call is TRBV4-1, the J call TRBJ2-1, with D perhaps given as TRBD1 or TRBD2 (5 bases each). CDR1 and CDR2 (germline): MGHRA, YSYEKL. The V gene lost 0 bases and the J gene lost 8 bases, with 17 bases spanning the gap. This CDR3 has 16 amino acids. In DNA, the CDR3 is TGCGCCAGCAGCCAAGATCTAGGTTGGGACGTTCATGAGCAGTTCTTC. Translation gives CASSQDLGWDVHEQFF.

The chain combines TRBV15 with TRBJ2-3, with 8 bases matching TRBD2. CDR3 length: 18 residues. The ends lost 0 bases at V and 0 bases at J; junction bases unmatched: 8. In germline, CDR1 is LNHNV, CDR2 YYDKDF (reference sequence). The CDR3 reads CATSRDHRTSGSTDTQYF. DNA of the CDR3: TGTGCCACCAGCAGAGATCATAGAACTAGCGGTAGCACAGATACGCAGTATTTT.

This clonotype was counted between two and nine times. CDR3 in DNA: TGTGCCAGCAGCGTAACTCCCTCGCGGACTAGCGGAGACAATGAGCAGTTCTTC. This sequence encodes CASSVTPSRTSGDNEQFF. The chain is built from TRBV9 and TRBJ2-1, with 10 nucleotides matching TRBD2. Germline CDR1 and CDR2: SGDLS and YYNGEE. The length of the CDR3 is 18 residues. The V gene end was trimmed by 1 base and the J gene end by 5 bases; junction bases not matched to a gene: 12.

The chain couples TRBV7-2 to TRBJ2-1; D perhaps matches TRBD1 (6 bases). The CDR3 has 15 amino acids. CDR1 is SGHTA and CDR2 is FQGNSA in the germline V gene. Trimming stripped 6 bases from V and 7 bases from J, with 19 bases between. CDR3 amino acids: CASRYLGGPSNEQFF. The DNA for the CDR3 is TGTGCCAGCAGATACCTAGGGGGACCTTCAAATGAGCAGTTCTTC.

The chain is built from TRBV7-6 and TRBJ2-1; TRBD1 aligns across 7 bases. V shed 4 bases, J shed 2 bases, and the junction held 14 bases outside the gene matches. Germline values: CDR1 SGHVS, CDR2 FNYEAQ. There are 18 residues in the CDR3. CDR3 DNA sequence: TGTGCCAGCAGCTCCATTACTCCTACAGGGGATCCCTACAATGAGCAGTTCTTC. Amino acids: CASSSITPTGDPYNEQFF.

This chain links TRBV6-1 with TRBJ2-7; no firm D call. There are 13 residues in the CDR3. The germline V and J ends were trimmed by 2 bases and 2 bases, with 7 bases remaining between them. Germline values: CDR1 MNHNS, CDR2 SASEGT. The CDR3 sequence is CASSEPGAYEQYF. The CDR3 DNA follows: TGTGCCAGCAGTGAACCAGGAGCCTACGAGCAGTACTTC.

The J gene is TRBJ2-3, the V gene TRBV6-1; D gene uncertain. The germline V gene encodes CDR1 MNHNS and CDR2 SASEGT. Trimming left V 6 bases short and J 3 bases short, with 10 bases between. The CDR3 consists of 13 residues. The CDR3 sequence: CASRVLPTDTQYF. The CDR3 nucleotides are TGTGCCAGCAGGGTCCTACCGACAGATACGCAGTATTTT.

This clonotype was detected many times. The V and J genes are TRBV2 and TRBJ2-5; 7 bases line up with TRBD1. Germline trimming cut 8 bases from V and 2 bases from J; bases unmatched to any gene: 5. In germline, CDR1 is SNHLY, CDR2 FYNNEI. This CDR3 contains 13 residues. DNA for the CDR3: TGTGCCAGCCTCGGGACAGAACAAGAGACCCAGTACTTC. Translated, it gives CASLGTEQETQYF.

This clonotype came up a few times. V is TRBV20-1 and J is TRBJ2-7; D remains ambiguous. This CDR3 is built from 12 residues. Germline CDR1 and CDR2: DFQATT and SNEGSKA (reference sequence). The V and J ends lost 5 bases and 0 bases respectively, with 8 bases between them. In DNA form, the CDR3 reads TGCAGTGCTCCAGTGGGCTCCTACGAGCAGTACTTC. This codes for CSAPVGSYEQYF.

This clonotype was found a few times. The CDR3 protein is CASSPKAGGPTNYGYTF. CDR3 nucleotide sequence: TGTGCCAGCTCACCAAAGGCAGGGGGCCCTACTAACTATGGCTACACCTTC. The rearrangement links TRBV18 to TRBJ1-2; 8 nucleotides agree with TRBD1. This CDR3 is 17 amino acids long. V lost 2 bases and J lost 0; bases outside the gene matches: 8. CDR1 and CDR2 (germline): KGHSH, LQKENI.

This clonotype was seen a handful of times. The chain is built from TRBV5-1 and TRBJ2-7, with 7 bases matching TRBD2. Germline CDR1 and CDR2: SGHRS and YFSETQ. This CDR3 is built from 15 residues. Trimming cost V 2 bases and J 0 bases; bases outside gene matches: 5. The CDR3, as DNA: TGCGCCAGCAGCTTTGGCGGGGGACCCTCCTACGAGCAGTACTTC. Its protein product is CASSFGGGPSYEQYF.

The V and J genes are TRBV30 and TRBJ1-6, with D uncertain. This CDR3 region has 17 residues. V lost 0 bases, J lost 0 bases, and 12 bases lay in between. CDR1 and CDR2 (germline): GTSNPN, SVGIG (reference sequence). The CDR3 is CAWSVWGGSSYNSPLHF. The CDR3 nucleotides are TGTGCCTGGAGTGTCTGGGGAGGAAGCTCCTATAATTCACCCCTCCACTTT.